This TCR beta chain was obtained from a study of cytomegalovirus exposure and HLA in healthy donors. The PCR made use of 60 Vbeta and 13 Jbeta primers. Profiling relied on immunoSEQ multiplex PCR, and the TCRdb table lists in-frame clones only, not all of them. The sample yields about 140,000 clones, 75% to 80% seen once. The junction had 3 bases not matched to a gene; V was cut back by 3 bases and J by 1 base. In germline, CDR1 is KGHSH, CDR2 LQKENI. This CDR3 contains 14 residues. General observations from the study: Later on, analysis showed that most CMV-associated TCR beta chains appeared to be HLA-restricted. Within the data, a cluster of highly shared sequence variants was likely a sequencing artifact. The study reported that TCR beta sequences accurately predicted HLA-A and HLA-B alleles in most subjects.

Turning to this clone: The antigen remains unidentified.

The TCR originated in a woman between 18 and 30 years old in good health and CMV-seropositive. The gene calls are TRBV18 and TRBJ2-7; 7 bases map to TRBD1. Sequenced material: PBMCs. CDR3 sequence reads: CASSPSTGSYEQYF. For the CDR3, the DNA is TGTGCCAGCTCACCCTCGACAGGGTCCTACGAGCAGTACTTC.